Listed below are T cell receptor beta chains from one sample, sequenced in a study of blood T cell repertoires in COVID-19. Method: immunoSEQ multiplex PCR; TCRdb's copy keeps in-frame clones and lacks some. The sample shows fewer than 200,000 clones, about 93% of them seen only once. Material: peripheral blood. These receptor sequences come from a woman aged 45-65 years with acute or convalescent COVID-19. The CDR3 runs from the conserved cysteine through the conserved F or W. Fields, in order: V gene, J gene, D gene, CDR3 protein, CDR3 DNA. D genes are given only for firm matches.

v_call: TRBV5-1; j_call: TRBJ2-7; d_call: .; cdr3_aa: CASSITDSYSYEQYF; cdr3_nt: TGCGCCAGCAGCATTACGGACAGTTACTCCTACGAGCAGTACTTC
v_call: TRBV7-2; j_call: TRBJ2-7; d_call: TRBD1; cdr3_aa: CASSLARGYEQYF; cdr3_nt: TGTGCCAGCAGCTTAGCCAGGGGGTACGAGCAGTACTTC
v_call: TRBV6-2/TRBV6-3; j_call: TRBJ2-7; d_call: TRBD1; cdr3_aa: CASSYSRQGSYEQYF; cdr3_nt: TGTGCCAGCAGTTACTCGCGACAGGGTAGTTACGAGCAGTACTTC
v_call: TRBV27; j_call: TRBJ1-2; d_call: .; cdr3_aa: CASSFRGSSYGYTF; cdr3_nt: TGTGCCAGCAGTTTCAGGGGAAGTAGCTATGGCTACACCTTC
v_call: TRBV6-1; j_call: TRBJ2-6; d_call: .; cdr3_aa: CASSELRGSGANVLTF; cdr3_nt: TGTGCCAGCAGTGAGCTCAGGGGATCTGGGGCCAACGTCCTGACTTTC
v_call: TRBV6-1; j_call: TRBJ1-3; d_call: .; cdr3_aa: CASSELRGSGNTIYF; cdr3_nt: TGTGCCAGCAGTGAATTACGGGGTTCTGGAAACACCATATATTTT
v_call: TRBV30; j_call: TRBJ1-1; d_call: .; cdr3_aa: CAGCRTMNTEAFF; cdr3_nt: TGTGCCGGCTGCAGGACTATGAACACTGAAGCTTTCTTT
v_call: TRBV6-1; j_call: TRBJ1-2; d_call: .; cdr3_aa: CASSEGTRYGYTF; cdr3_nt: TGTGCCAGCAGTGAGGGCACAAGATATGGCTACACCTTC
v_call: TRBV24-1; j_call: TRBJ1-5; d_call: .; cdr3_aa: CATSDTGEWDQPQHF; cdr3_nt: TGTGCCACCAGTGACACCGGGGAGTGGGATCAGCCCCAGCATTTT
v_call: TRBV6-5; j_call: TRBJ2-7; d_call: TRBD1; cdr3_aa: CASSPGTGPYEQYF; cdr3_nt: TGTGCCAGCAGTCCCGGGACAGGGCCCTACGAGCAGTACTTC
v_call: TRBV9; j_call: TRBJ1-2; d_call: TRBD1; cdr3_aa: CASSEGQGYYGYTF; cdr3_nt: TGTGCCAGCAGCGAGGGACAGGGCTACTATGGCTACACCTTC
v_call: TRBV15; j_call: TRBJ2-7; d_call: .; cdr3_aa: CATSRELDRPLYEQYF; cdr3_nt: TGTGCCACCAGCAGAGAATTAGACAGGCCCCTCTACGAGCAGTACTTC
v_call: TRBV27; j_call: TRBJ2-5; d_call: TRBD2; cdr3_aa: CASSPSGAGGPETQYF; cdr3_nt: TGTGCCAGCAGTCCCTCGGGGGCGGGGGGGCCTGAGACCCAGTACTTC
v_call: TRBV9; j_call: TRBJ2-7; d_call: TRBD2; cdr3_aa: CASSLGLAGVSEQYF; cdr3_nt: TGTGCCAGCAGCTTGGGACTAGCGGGAGTGTCCGAGCAGTACTTC
v_call: TRBV6-5; j_call: TRBJ1-2; d_call: .; cdr3_aa: CASSPGNNNYGYTF; cdr3_nt: TGTGCCAGCAGTCCAGGAAACAATAACTATGGCTACACCTTC
v_call: TRBV14; j_call: TRBJ1-3; d_call: .; cdr3_aa: CASSQGPGNSRKASSGNTIYF; cdr3_nt: TGTGCCAGCAGCCAAGGACCAGGGAATTCGAGAAAAGCGAGCTCTGGAAACACCATATATTTT
v_call: TRBV4-2; j_call: TRBJ1-6; d_call: TRBD1; cdr3_aa: CASSQMTGADSPLHF; cdr3_nt: TGTGCCAGCAGCCAGATGACAGGGGCGGATTCACCCCTCCACTTT
v_call: TRBV5-1; j_call: TRBJ2-7; d_call: .; cdr3_aa: CASSLAKDISYEQYF; cdr3_nt: TGCGCCAGCAGCTTGGCCAAGGACATCTCCTACGAGCAGTACTTC
v_call: TRBV28; j_call: TRBJ1-1; d_call: .; cdr3_aa: CASSFGGEDTEAFF; cdr3_nt: TGTGCCAGCAGTTTTGGCGGTGAGGACACTGAAGCTTTCTTT
v_call: TRBV2; j_call: TRBJ1-6; d_call: .; cdr3_aa: CASSGDGSSYNSPLHF; cdr3_nt: TGTGCCAGCAGTGGGGACGGGAGCTCCTATAATTCACCCCTCCACTTT
v_call: TRBV6-1; j_call: TRBJ1-2; d_call: .; cdr3_aa: CASSEGGLNYGYTF; cdr3_nt: TGTGCCAGCAGTGAAGGCGGTCTTAACTATGGCTACACCTTC
v_call: TRBV7-3; j_call: TRBJ1-1; d_call: .; cdr3_aa: CASSGKWGGEAFF; cdr3_nt: TGTGCCAGCAGCGGTAAATGGGGCGGTGAAGCTTTCTTT
v_call: TRBV30; j_call: TRBJ1-1; d_call: .; cdr3_aa: CAWSPMNTEAFF; cdr3_nt: TGTGCCTGGAGTCCCATGAACACTGAAGCTTTCTTT
v_call: TRBV2; j_call: TRBJ2-5; d_call: TRBD2; cdr3_aa: CASSPTSGQETQYF; cdr3_nt: TGTGCCAGCAGTCCCACTAGCGGCCAAGAGACCCAGTACTTC